This TCR beta chain is from a study of T cell responses to AZD1222 COVID-19 vaccine. About the research overall: Second-dose timings of about 4 or about 12 weeks were pooled.

Concerning this clone: What it recognizes is unknown.

Overall study findings and caveats: Donors skewed white British and female; clonal diversity was possibly underestimated. Breadth and depth of Spike-specific TCRs rose after two AZD1222 doses.

Method: immunoSEQ multiplex PCR; TCRdb's copy keeps in-frame clones and lacks some. The sample shows nearly 110,000 clones, almost 90% of them seen only once. Germline V gene data show CDR1 as SGHRS and CDR2 as YFSETQ. The CDR3 extends over 15 amino acids. V gave up 4 bases and J gave up 0 bases, with 13 bases separating them. This chain uses TRBV5-1 with TRBJ1-1; D may be TRBD1 (5 bases). The receptor comes from an adult in good health. The source was peripheral blood, collected on day 0 of AZD1222 vaccination. The CDR3 DNA follows: TGCGCCAGCAGCCGTCGCGGGACTATGAACACTGAAGCTTTCTTT. Residues: CASSRRGTMNTEAFF.